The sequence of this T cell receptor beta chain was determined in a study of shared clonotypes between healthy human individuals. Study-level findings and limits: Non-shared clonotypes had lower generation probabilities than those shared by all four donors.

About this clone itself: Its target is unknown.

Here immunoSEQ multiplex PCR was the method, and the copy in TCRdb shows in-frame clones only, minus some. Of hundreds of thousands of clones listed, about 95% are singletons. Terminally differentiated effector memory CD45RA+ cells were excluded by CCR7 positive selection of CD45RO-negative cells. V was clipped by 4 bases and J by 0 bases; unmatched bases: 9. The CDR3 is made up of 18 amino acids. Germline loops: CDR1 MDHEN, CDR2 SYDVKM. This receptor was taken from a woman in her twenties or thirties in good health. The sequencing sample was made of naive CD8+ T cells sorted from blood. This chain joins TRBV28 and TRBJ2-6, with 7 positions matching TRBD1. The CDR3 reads CASSSPGTVGSGANVLTF. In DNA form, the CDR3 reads TGTGCCAGCAGTTCCCCCGGGACAGTAGGCTCTGGGGCCAACGTCCTGACTTTC.